This T cell receptor beta chain derives from a study of CXCR3-negative and CXCR3-positive naive CD8 T cells. Overall study findings and caveats: Naive cells with CXCR3 showed TRB CDR3s that were more hydrophobic than those in CXCR3-negative naive cells.

This CDR3 is 14 amino acids long. The germline V gene encodes CDR1 MNHNS and CDR2 SASEGT. Concerning this clonotype itself: What it binds is unknown.

The method, 5' RACE with UMI labels, was used to prepare the TRB cDNA libraries. TCRdb re-called the 5' RACE reads, yielding one record per CDR3 amino acid sequence without DNA. The data show some 67,000 distinct CDR3 sequences, and the top ten clones hold about 1.5%. This clonotype was sampled from a human donor in good health. Some clones in this sample may be carry-over from other donors' samples. The rearrangement links TRBV6-1 to TRBJ2-1. The sequenced sample consisted of naive CXCR3- CD8+ T cells from blood. Subset denoted: CD45RO-CCR7+CD27+CD95- naive CD8+ T cells lacking CXCR3 (TNR3-). CDR3 residues: CASSEASDYNEQFF.